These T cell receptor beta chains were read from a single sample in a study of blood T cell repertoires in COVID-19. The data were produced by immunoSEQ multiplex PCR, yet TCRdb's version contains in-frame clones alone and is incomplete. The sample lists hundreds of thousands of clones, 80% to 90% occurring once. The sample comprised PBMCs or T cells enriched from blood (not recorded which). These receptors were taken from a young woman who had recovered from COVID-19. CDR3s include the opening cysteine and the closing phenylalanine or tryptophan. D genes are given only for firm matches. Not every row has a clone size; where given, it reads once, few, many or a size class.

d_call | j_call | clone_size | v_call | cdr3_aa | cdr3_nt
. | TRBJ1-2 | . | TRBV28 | CASSPLGDYGYTF | TGTGCCAGCAGTCCTCTAGGGGACTATGGCTACACCTTC
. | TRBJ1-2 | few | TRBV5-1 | CASSPRTSRGYGYTF | TGCGCCAGCAGCCCCCGGACATCGCGCGGCTATGGCTACACCTTC
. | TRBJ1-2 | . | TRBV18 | CASSRDSTENYGYTF | TGTGCCAGCTCGCGAGATTCGACAGAAAACTATGGCTACACCTTC
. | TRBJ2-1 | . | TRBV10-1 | CASSLARYNEQFF | TGCGCCAGCAGTCTAGCGCGGTACAATGAGCAGTTCTTC
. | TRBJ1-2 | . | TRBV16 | CASSQWESVGSHYGYTF | TGTGCCAGCAGCCAATGGGAGAGTGTCGGGTCACACTATGGCTACACCTTC
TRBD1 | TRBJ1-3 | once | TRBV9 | CASSDRQGIGGNTIYF | TGTGCCAGCAGCGACCGACAGGGTATCGGGGGAAACACCATATATTTT
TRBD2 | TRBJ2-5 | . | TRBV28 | CASSFMGLAGRQETQYF | TGTGCCAGCAGTTTCATGGGACTAGCGGGGAGACAAGAGACCCAGTACTTC
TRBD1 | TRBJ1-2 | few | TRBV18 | CASSPQGARGYTF | TGTGCCAGCTCACCACAGGGGGCCAGGGGCTACACCTTC
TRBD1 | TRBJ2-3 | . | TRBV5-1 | CASSSQGVADTQYF | TGCGCCAGCAGCTCACAGGGGGTCGCAGATACGCAGTATTTT
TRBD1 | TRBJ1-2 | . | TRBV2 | CASSGSGGGYTF | TGTGCCAGCAGCGGATCAGGGGGTGGCTACACCTTC
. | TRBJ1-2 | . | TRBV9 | CASSAGTTHYGYTF | TGTGCCAGCAGCGCAGGAACCACGCACTATGGCTACACCTTC
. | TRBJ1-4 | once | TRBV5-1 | CASSLGDIQGGEKLFF | TGCGCCAGCAGCTTGGGGGACATCCAAGGCGGTGAAAAACTGTTTTTT
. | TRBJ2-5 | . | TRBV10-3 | CAISESNSQETQYF | TGTGCCATCAGTGAGTCCAACAGCCAAGAGACCCAGTACTTC
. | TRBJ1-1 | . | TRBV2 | CASSVDRPTEAFF | TGTGCCAGCAGCGTAGACAGGCCCACTGAAGCTTTCTTT
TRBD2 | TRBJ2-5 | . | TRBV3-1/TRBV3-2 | CASSQGGTSGGKKTQYF | TGTGCCAGCAGCCAAGGCGGGACTAGCGGTGGGAAGAAGACCCAGTACTTC
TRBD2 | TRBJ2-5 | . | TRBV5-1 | CASSLGRENTQYF | TGCGCCAGCAGCTTGGGGCGGGAGAACACCCAGTACTTC
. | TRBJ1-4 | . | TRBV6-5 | CASSFLPGNNEKLFF | TGTGCCAGCAGCTTTCTTCCGGGAAATAATGAAAAACTGTTTTTT
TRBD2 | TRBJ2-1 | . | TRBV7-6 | CASSHVPAGDYNEQFF | TGTGCCAGCAGCCACGTACCAGCGGGGGATTACAATGAGCAGTTCTTC
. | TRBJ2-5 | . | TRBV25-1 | CASSEYRETQYF | TGTGCCAGCAGTGAATATCGGGAGACCCAGTACTTC
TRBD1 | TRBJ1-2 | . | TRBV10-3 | CAIRGQALNYGYTF | TGTGCCATCAGAGGACAGGCGCTTAACTATGGCTACACCTTC
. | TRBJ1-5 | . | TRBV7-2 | CASRDSLNQPQHF | TGTGCCAGCAGGGACAGCTTAAATCAGCCCCAGCATTTT
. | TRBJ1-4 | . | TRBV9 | CASSAYRELNEKLFF | TGTGCCAGCAGCGCCTACAGGGAGTTAAATGAAAAACTGTTTTTT
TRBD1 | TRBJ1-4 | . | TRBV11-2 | CASSETGGGPNEKLFF | TGTGCCAGCAGTGAAACAGGGGGGGGTCCTAATGAAAAACTGTTTTTT
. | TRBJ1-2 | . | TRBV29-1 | CSVDGGGPNYGYTF | TGCAGCGTTGATGGGGGAGGGCCCAACTATGGCTACACCTTC
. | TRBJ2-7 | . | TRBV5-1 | CASSLAGQGTSYEQYF | TGCGCCAGCAGCTTGGCTGGGCAGGGAACGTCCTACGAGCAGTACTTC
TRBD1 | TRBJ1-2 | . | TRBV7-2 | CASSIGTVYGYTF | TGTGCCAGCAGCATCGGGACAGTCTATGGCTACACCTTC
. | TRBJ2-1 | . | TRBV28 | CASSPDITDRNEQFF | TGTGCCAGCAGTCCTGACATTACCGATAGGAATGAGCAGTTCTTC
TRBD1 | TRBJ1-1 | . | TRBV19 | CASSRGQGRGTEAFF | TGTGCCAGTAGTAGAGGACAGGGACGGGGCACTGAAGCTTTCTTT
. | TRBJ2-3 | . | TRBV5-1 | CASSSEGYSDTQYF | TGCGCCAGCAGCTCAGAGGGCTACTCTGATACGCAGTATTTT
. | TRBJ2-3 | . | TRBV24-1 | CATSDPTRVLDTQYF | TGTGCCACCAGTGATCCCACCCGCGTCCTAGATACGCAGTATTTT
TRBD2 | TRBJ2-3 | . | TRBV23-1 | CASSQSKDGGAFDTQYF | TGCGCCAGCAGTCAATCGAAGGACGGGGGGGCCTTTGATACGCAGTATTTT
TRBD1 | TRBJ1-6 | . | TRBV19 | CATGQGISPLHF | TGTGCCACGGGACAGGGTATTTCACCCCTCCACTTT
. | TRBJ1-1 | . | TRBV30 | CAWGYMGEAFF | TGTGCCTGGGGCTACATGGGCGAAGCTTTCTTT
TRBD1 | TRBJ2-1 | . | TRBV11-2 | CASSFDREPDEQFF | TGTGCCAGCAGCTTTGACAGGGAACCCGATGAGCAGTTCTTC
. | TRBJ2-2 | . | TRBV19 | CASSTQGTGELFF | TGTGCCAGTAGTACCCAGGGTACCGGGGAGCTGTTTTTT
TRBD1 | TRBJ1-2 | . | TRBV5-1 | CASSFDRGGYTF | TGCGCCAGCAGCTTTGACAGGGGTGGCTACACCTTC
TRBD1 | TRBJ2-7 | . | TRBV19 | CASSAGTASYEQYF | TGTGCCAGTAGTGCTGGGACAGCTTCTTACGAGCAGTACTTC